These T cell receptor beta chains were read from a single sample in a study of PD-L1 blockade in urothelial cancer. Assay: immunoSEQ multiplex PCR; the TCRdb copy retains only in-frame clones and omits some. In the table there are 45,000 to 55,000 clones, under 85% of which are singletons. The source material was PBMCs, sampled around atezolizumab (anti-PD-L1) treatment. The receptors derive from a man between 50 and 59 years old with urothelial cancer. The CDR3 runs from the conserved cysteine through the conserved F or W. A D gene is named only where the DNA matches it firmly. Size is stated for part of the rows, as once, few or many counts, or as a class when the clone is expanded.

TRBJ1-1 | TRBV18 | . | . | TGTGCCAGCTCCTCGGCGGGGCAACTGAACACTGAAGCTTTCTTT | CASSSAGQLNTEAFF
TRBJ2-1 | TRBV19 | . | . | TGTGCCAGTATGACCCCCGGGTCTAGCTCCTACAATGAGCAGTTCTTC | CASMTPGSSSYNEQFF
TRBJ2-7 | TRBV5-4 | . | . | TGTGCCAGCAGCCTCGGCCCGGGCTACGAGCAGTACTTC | CASSLGPGYEQYF
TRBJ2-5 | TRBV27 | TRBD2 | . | TGTGCCAGCAGTTTAGGATCCCTAGCGGGCCTCCAAGAGACCCAGTACTTC | CASSLGSLAGLQETQYF
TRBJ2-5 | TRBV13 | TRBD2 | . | TGTGCCAGCAGCCTCGAGGGAGCGGGAGTTGTGGAGACCCAGTACTTC | CASSLEGAGVVETQYF
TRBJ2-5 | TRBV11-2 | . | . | TGTGCCAGCAGCTTAAGGAGGGGGCGCCTCCAAGAGACCCAGTACTTC | CASSLRRGRLQETQYF
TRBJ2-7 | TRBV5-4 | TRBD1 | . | TGTGCCAGCAGCCTCGACAGGGACTACGAGCAGTACTTC | CASSLDRDYEQYF
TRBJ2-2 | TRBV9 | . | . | TGTGCCAGCCGCGGACTGAGCGCGAACACCGGGGAGCTGTTTTTT | CASRGLSANTGELFF
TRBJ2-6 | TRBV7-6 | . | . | TGTGCCAGCAGCTCCCCGGGGGCCAACGTCCTGACTTTC | CASSSPGANVLTF
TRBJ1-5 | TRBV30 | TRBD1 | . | TGTGCCTGGGGAGGGGACAGGAACAATCAGCCCCAGCATTTT | CAWGGDRNNQPQHF
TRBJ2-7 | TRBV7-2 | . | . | TGTGCCAGCAGCCATCCGGAGGCTTCGGTCATCAGGCAGTACTTC | CASSHPEASVIRQYF
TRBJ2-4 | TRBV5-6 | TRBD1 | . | TGTGCCAGCAGTCTCGACAGGGCGACCAAAAACATTCAGTACTTC | CASSLDRATKNIQYF
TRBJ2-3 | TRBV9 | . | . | TGTGCCAGCAGCTCAGCAAGACTAGAGACAGATACGCAGTATTTT | CASSSARLETDTQYF
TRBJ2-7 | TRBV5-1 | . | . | TGCGCCAGCAGCTTGGGACACTACGAGCAGTACTTC | CASSLGHYEQYF
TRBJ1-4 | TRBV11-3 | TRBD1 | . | TGTGCCAGCAGCTTAGATGGGAACAGGGGTACAACTAATGAAAAACTGTTTTTT | CASSLDGNRGTTNEKLFF
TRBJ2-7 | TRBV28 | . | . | TGTGCCAGCAGTTTAGCGACCTACGAGCAGTACTTC | CASSLATYEQYF
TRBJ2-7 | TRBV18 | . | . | TGTGCCAGCTCACCATCTATGGAGGGGGGGGCCTACGAGCAGTACTTC | CASSPSMEGGAYEQYF
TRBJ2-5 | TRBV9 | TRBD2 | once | TGTGCCAGCAGCCCCCAGCCGTGGACTAGCGACCAGCTGCCCCAGTACTTC | CASSPQPWTSDQLPQYF
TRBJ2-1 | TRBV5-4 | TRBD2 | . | TGTGCCAGCAAAAAAGGACTAGCGGGAGAGGGGGCCCACAATGAGCAGTTCTTC | CASKKGLAGEGAHNEQFF
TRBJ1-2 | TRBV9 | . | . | TGTGCCAGCAGCGTAGGGACAGCGAGCAACTATGGCTACACCTTC | CASSVGTASNYGYTF
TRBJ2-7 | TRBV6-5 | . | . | TGTGCCAGCAGTTACTCGAGGGTAGATACAGCCTACGAGCAGTACTTC | CASSYSRVDTAYEQYF
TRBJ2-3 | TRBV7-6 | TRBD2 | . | TGTGCCAGCAGCTTATTAAGTCTAGCGGGATCAATAGATACGCAGTATTTT | CASSLLSLAGSIDTQYF
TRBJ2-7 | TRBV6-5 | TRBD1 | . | TGTGCCACCTCAGGGACAGGCTACGAGCAGTACTTC | CATSGTGYEQYF
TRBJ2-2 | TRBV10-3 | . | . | TGTGCCATCAGTGCCCGGACAGACACCGGGGAGCTGTTTTTT | CAISARTDTGELFF
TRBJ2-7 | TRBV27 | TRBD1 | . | TGTGCCAGCAGTCCGGGACAGGGCCCCTACGAGCAGTACTTC | CASSPGQGPYEQYF
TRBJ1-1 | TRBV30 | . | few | TGTGCCTGGAGTCCCCAGTTGAACACTGAAGCTTTCTTT | CAWSPQLNTEAFF
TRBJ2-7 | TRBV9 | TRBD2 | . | TGTGCCAGCAGCGTAGATATAGCGGGATACGAGCAGTACTTC | CASSVDIAGYEQYF
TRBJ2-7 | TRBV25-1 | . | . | TGTGCCAGCAGTGAATCAGTCCCCTACGAGCAGTACTTC | CASSESVPYEQYF
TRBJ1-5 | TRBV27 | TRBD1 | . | TGTGCCAGCAGACAGGGACAGGGAGATCAGCCCCAGCATTTT | CASRQGQGDQPQHF
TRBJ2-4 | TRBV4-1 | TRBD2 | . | TGCGCCAGCAGCCAAGATAGTCCTAGCGGGGGGGCCGCGGCCAAAAACATTCAGTACTTC | CASSQDSPSGGAAAKNIQYF
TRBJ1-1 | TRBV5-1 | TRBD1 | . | TGCGCCAGCAGCTTGCTGACAGGGGGGAGAAACACTGAAGCTTTCTTT | CASSLLTGGRNTEAFF
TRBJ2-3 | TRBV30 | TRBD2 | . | TGTGCCTGGAGATTTGGGGGGACTAGCGGGAGTGGAACAGATACGCAGTATTTT | CAWRFGGTSGSGTDTQYF
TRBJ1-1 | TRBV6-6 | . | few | TGTGCCAGCAGTTACCCTTCAGGGTTCGGAGCTTTCTTT | CASSYPSGFGAFF
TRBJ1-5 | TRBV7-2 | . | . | TGTGCCAGCAGCTTAGTGTTTTCGGGTTTGGGCAATCAGCCCCAGCATTTT | CASSLVFSGLGNQPQHF
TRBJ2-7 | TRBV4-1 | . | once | TGCGCCAGCAGCCAAGAAGTTGGGATAAGGGCAGGGGAGCAGTACTTC | CASSQEVGIRAGEQYF
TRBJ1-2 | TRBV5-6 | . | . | TGTGCCAGCAGCTTCGGAGAAGGCTATGGCTACACCTTC | CASSFGEGYGYTF
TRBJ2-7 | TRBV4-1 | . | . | TGCGCCAGCAGCCCCCCAGGGTTCCCCTACGAGCAGTACTTC | CASSPPGFPYEQYF
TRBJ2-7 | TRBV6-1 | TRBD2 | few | TGTGCCAGCAGTTCCCTAGCGGGAGTGGAAGAGCAGTACTTC | CASSSLAGVEEQYF
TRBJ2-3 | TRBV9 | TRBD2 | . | TGTGCCAGCAGAGAGCGGGGAGACACAGATACGCAGTATTTT | CASRERGDTDTQYF
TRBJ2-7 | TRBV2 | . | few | TGTGCCATTCCCCGGCGACGGGGTGTCACCTACGAGCAGTACTTC | CAIPRRRGVTYEQYF
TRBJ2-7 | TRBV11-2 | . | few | TGTGCTGCGGGGGCCTCCTACGAGCAGTACTTC | CAAGASYEQYF
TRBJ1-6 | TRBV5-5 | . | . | TGTGCCAGCAGCTTCACCGGGGACTATAATTCACCCCTCCACTTT | CASSFTGDYNSPLHF
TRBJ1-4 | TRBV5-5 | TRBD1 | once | TGTGCCAGCAGCTTGGTACCCAGGGGGTTGACTAATGAAAAACTGTTTTTT | CASSLVPRGLTNEKLFF
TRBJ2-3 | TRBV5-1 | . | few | TGCGCCAGCAGCTCCGTAGTAGCGGAAACTAGCACAGATACGCAGTATTTT | CASSSVVAETSTDTQYF
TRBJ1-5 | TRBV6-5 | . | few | TGTGCCAGCAGTTACTCAGCCTCCTGGCCCCAGCATTTT | CASSYSASWPQHF
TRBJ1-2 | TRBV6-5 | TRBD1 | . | TGTGCCAGCAGTTTACAGGGGTGGGACTATGGCTACACCTTC | CASSLQGWDYGYTF
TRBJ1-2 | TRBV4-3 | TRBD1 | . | TGCGCCAGCAGCCAGGGGGAAGGGACAGGGAGTATCTATGGCTACACCTTC | CASSQGEGTGSIYGYTF
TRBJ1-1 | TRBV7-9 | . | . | TGTGCCAGCAGCTTGAAGGGGCCCGAAGCTTTCTTT | CASSLKGPEAFF
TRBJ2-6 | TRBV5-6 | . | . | TGTGCCAGCAGCTTGGGAGGTTCTGGGGCCAACGTCCTGACTTTC | CASSLGGSGANVLTF